Listed below are T cell receptor beta chains from one sample, sequenced in a study of cytomegalovirus exposure and HLA in healthy donors. TCRdb keeps only in-frame clones here, not all; method: immunoSEQ multiplex PCR. This sample has roughly 200,000 clones, with 70% to 90% found just once. The specimen sequenced was PBMCs. The receptors stem from a young woman in good health and CMV-seronegative. The conserved cysteine and the conserved F or W are not part of the CDR3 here.

>TRBV19
ASSMGKVRVRDNEQF
>TRBV7-9
SISSGATQY
>TRBV29-1
SVSGPIHPY
>TRBV5-6
ASSGPGVKTQY
>TRBV6-1
ASSFPSNQPQY
>TRBV5-8
ASSLGRGSTDTQY
>TRBV6-1
ASIREGGELF
>TRBV15
ATSSERIQGTSQH
>TRBV10-3
AISGLQVYEQY
>TRBV13
ASSFGTSGGAYEQY
>TRBV27
ASSLEAGETQY
>TRBV9
ASSPNSYEQY
>TRBV2
ASSDPSGTYNEQF
>TRBV6-6
ASREAGDPGELF
>TRBV6-5
ASSYRLAGGHEQF
>TRBV7-9
ASSATGGAGANVLT
>TRBV5-6
ASSWGQLNTEAF
>TRBV28
ASSSPGHSYEQY
>TRBV28
ASSPPGQLGANEQF
>TRBV9
ASSVDNMGITLLNTEAF
>TRBV6-4
ASSDSRYNEQF
>TRBV27
ASSLGGSSYNEQF
>TRBV11-2
ASSLGADLNTGELF
>TRBV6-1
ASSDRRVSSGANVLT
>TRBV7-8
ASSPSPFQGGETQY
>TRBV5-1
ASSLDRQGGEQY
>TRBV7-9
ASSLGQDNEKLF
>TRBV28
ASSLGRGVTEAF
>TRBV5-5
ASSLAGGGGANVLT
>TRBV9
ASSGGGTPPDTQY
>TRBV6-1
ASSTGTSGQVQF
>TRBV20-1
SRQGNQPQH
>TRBV11-3
ASSLVRGSEAF
>TRBV7-9
ASSFPGEEQF
>TRBV28
ASPPPGGRPYSNQPQH
>TRBV11-2
ASSGWARGYEQY
>TRBV19
ASSRSGLAYNEQF
>TRBV28
ASSSPTGGRTEAF
>TRBV5-1
ASSLGWEGDQPQH
>TRBV7-9
ASSRYAGGSTDTQY
>TRBV6-1
ASRLHRANEKLF
>TRBV7-3
ASSLEGNTGELF
>TRBV6-6
ASSSMTGVTEAF
>TRBV2
ATLRDYSYNEQF
>TRBV5-1
ASSLYNSEETQY
>TRBV5-6
ASSYGTSDSYEQY
>TRBV5-1
ASSFGQGYTQY
>TRBV6-5
ASRPGQGTPYEQY
>TRBV6-1
ASRLTGLANYGYT
>TRBV30
AWEGGRLGSAEQY